The clone carrying this T cell receptor beta chain was recorded at least ten times. Amplification of TCR beta CDR3 regions used RNA as the template. HTBI primers were the set used in a first-round RT-PCR of the TCR CDR3. TCRdb used MiXCR to reprocess the multiplex PCR reads, holding one entry per CDR3 protein. The table records some 210,000 distinct CDR3 sequences, about a sixth of them present only once. Looked up from germline, CDR1 is MNHNS and CDR2 is SASEGT. The CDR3 loop spans 15 amino acids. V was shortened by 6 bases and J by 2 bases, with 15 bases between the two germline ends. The data were taken from a study of T cells in Graves' hyperthyroidism and ophthalmopathy.

The sequence was obtained from a man between 45 and 60 years old with Graves' hyperthyroidism. The V call is TRBV6-1, the J call TRBJ2-3, with D possibly TRBD2 on 6 matching bases. Sample: blood. The CDR3 region is CASSLGGPITDTQYF. The CDR3 nucleotides read TGTGCCAGCAGCCTTGGAGGGCCCATCACAGATACGCAGTATTTT.